This T cell receptor (beta chain) stems from a study of T-cell reconstitution after alpha-beta-depleted transplantation in children. Preparation of the TCRbeta library was carried out with unique molecular identifiers. TCRdb re-called the PCR reads through MiXCR, storing one row per CDR3 protein. The table has about 830,000 distinct CDR3 sequences, 16% seen once. V shed 7 bases and J shed 5 bases, with 23 bases lying between them. Germline V gene sequence: CDR1 MNHEY, CDR2 SMNVEV (reference sequence). The CDR3 consists of 16 residues. With respect to this clonotype: Its target is not known.

Study-level results: From surviving recipient T cells and thymic progenitors came the high day-60 TCRbeta diversity observed in some patients. At one year after transplant, newly produced T cells mostly accounted for T-cell counts and diversity. Where alpha-beta T cells came from about two months after transplant was reportedly several hundred expanded graft clones.

The V call is TRBV27, the J call TRBJ2-5; D perhaps matches TRBD1 (6 bases). The receptor was derived from a male patient aged 10 to 17 who had a stem cell transplant for acute lymphoblastic leukemia, so the T cells may come from the graft donor. The sample in question was PBMCs, mostly from graft donor cells, obtained 360 days after TCRalphabeta/CD19-depleted stem cell transplant. The DNA for the CDR3 is TGTGCCAGCACCCCTAAAAGGACAGCAACCCGGGAGACCCAGTACTTC. Its translation: CASTPKRTATRETQYF.